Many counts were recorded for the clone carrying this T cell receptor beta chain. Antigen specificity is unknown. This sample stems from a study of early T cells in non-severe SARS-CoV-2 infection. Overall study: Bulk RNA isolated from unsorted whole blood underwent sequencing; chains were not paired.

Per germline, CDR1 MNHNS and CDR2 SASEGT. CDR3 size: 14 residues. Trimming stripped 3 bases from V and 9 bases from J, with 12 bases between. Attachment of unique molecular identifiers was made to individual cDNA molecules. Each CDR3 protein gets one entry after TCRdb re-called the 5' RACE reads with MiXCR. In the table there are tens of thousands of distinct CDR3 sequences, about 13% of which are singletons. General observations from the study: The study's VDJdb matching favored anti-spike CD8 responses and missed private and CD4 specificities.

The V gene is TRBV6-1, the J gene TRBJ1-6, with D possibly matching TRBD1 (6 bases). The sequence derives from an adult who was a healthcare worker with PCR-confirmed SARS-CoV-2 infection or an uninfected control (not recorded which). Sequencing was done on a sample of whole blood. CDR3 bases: TGTGCCAGCAGTGAGGCAGGGGCGAGTTCACCCCTCCACTTT. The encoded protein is CASSEAGASSPLHF.